Detailed here is one TCR beta chain. The sample comes from a study of regulatory T cells in long-lasting Graves disease. Sequencing libraries for TCR beta were prepared with iRepertoire HTBI primers and Arm-PCR of CDR3 regions. Under the authors' procedure: Among the samples, 60 to 75 TRBV and 14 TRBJ segments were identified. TCRdb analysed the multiplex PCR reads with MiXCR anew, one entry per CDR3 protein. Here the V and J calls rest on TCRdb's processing, not on the authors' analysis. The sample holds around 480,000 distinct CDR3 sequences, around 15% seen once. Time point: newly diagnosed GD, antithyroid drugs for less than 3 months. RNA isolated from PBMCs was used to make the TCR library. This sample was shared with a second study, whose subject was T cells in Graves' hyperthyroidism and ophthalmopathy.

The receptor was derived from a woman aged 40 to 65 with Graves disease. The input for sequencing was peripheral blood mononuclear cells (PBMCs), taken at new diagnosis, from a patient treated with antithyroid drugs.

The CDR3, as DNA: TGTGCCAGCAGCCCCGGGGGGGAGGCCAAAAACATTCAGTACTTC. Amino acids: CASSPGGEAKNIQYF. The chain combines TRBV11-3 with TRBJ2-4; 8 nucleotides align to TRBD2. The CDR3 is 15 residues long. Germline V CDR1 and CDR2: SGHNT, YENEEA. Trimming removed 5 bases from V and 1 base from J; junction bases left unmatched: 4.